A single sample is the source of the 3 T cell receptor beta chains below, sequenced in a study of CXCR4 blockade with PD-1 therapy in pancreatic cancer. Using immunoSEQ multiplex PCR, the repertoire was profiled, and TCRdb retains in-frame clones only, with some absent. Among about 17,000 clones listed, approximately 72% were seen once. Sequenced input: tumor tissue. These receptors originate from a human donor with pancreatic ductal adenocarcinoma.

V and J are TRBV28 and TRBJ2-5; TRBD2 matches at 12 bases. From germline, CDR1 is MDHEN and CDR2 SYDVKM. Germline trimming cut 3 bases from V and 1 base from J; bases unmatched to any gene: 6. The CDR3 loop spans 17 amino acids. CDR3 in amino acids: CASSLWTSGVAQETQYF. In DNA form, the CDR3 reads TGTGCCAGCAGTTTGTGGACTAGCGGGGTCGCCCAAGAGACCCAGTACTTC.

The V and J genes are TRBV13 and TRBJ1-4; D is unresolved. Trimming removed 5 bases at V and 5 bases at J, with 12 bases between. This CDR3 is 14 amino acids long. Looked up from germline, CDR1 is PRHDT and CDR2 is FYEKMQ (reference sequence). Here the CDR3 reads CASSPRHPNEKLFF. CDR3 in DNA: TGTGCCAGCAGCCCTCGACACCCAAATGAAAAACTGTTTTTT.

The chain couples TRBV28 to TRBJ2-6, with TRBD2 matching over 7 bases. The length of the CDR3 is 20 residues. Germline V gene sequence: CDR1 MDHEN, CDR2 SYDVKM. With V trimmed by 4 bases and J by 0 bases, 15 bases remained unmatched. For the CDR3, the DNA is TGTGCCAGCAGTTACCCCCTTTGGCAGGGAGGGGACTCTGGGGCCAACGTCCTGACTTTC. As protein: CASSYPLWQGGDSGANVLTF.